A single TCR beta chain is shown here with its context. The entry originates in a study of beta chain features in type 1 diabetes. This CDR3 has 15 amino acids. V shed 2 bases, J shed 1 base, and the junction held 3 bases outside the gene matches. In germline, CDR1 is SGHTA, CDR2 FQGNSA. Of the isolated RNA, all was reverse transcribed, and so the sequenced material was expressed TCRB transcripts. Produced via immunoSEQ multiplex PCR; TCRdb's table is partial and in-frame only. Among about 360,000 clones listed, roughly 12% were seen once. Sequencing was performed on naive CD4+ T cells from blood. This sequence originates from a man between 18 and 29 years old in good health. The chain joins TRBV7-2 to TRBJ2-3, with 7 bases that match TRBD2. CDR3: CASSLSGMRTDTQYF. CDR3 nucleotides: TGTGCCAGCAGCTTAAGCGGGATGCGCACAGATACGCAGTATTTT.